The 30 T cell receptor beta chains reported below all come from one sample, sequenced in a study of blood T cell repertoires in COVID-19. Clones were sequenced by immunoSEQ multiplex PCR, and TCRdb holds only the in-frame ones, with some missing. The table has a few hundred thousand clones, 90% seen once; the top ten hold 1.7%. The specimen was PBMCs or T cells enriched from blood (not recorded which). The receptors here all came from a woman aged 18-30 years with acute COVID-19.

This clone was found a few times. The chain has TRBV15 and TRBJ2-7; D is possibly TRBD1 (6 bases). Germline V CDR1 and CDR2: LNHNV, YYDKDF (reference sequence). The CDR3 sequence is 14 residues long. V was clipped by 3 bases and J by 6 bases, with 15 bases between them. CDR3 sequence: CATSSHRESGEQYF. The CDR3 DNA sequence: TGTGCCACCAGCAGCCACAGGGAAAGTGGCGAGCAGTACTTC.

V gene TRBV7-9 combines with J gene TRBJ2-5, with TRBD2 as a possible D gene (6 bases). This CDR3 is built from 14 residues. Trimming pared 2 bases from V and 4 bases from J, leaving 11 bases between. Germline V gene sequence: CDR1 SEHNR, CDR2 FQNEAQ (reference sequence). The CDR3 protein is CASSLPGGPETQYF. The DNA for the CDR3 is TGTGCCAGCAGCTTACCAGGAGGGCCAGAGACCCAGTACTTC.

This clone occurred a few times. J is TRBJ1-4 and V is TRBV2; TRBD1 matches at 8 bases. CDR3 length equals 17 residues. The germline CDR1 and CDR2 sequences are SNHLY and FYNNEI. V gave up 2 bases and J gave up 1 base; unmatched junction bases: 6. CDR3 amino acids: CASSERQGYGTNEKLFF. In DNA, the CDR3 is TGTGCCAGCAGTGAAAGACAGGGGTACGGAACTAATGAAAAACTGTTTTTT.

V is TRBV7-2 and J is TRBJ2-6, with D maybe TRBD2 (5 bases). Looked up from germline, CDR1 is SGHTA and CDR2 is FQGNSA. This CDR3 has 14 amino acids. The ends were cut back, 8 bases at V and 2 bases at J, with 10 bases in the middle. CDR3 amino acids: CASGLVPGANVLTF. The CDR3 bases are TGTGCCAGCGGACTGGTGCCTGGGGCCAACGTCCTGACTTTC.

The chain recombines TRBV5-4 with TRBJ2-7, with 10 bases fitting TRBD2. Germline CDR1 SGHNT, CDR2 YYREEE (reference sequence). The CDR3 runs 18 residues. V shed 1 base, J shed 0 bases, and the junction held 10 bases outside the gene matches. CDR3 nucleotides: TGTGCCAGCAGCTTGTGGGAGACTAGCGGGCTGAGCTCCTACGAGCAGTACTTC. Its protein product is CASSLWETSGLSSYEQYF.

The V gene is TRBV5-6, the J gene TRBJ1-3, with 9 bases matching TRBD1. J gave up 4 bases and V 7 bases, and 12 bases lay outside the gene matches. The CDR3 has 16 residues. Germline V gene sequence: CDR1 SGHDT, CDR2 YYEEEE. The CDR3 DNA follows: TGTGCCAGCTTACCGCGACAGGGGGGGCCCGGAAACACCATATATTTT. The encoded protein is CASLPRQGGPGNTIYF.

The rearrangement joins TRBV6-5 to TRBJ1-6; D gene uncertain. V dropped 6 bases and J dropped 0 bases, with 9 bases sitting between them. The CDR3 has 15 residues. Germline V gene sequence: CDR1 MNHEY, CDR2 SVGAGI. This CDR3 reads CASRQVSSYNSPLHF. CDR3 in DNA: TGTGCCAGCAGGCAAGTGAGCTCCTATAATTCACCCCTCCACTTT.

The CDR3 DNA sequence: TGTGCCAGCAGTGAATGGGGGGAAGCCTACAATGAGCAGTTCTTC. This encodes CASSEWGEAYNEQFF. V and J are TRBV6-1 and TRBJ2-1; maybe TRBD2 (6 bases). This CDR3 spans 15 amino acids. Trimming shortened V by 2 bases and J by 2 bases, and 10 bases separated the two germline ends. Germline V gene lookup returns CDR1 MNHNS and CDR2 SASEGT.

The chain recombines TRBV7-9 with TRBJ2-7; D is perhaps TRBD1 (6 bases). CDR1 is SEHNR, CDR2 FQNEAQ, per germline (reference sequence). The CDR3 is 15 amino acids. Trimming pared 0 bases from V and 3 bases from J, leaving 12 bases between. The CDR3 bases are TGTGCCAGCAGCTTAGCTTCCGGGACACTCTACGAGCAGTACTTC. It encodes CASSLASGTLYEQYF. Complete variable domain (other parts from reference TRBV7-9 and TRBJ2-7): DTGVSQNPRHKITKRGQNVTFRCDPISEHNRLYWYRQTLGQGPEFLTYFQNEAQLEKSRLLSDRFSAERPKGSFSTLEIQRTEQGDSAMYLCASSLASGTLYEQYFGPGTRLTVT.

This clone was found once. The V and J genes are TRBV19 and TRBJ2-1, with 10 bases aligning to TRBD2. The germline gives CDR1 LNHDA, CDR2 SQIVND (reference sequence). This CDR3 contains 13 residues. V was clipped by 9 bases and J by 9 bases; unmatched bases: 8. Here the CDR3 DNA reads TGTGCCAGCGGGCTAGCGGGAGCCGGTGAGCAGTTCTTC. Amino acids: CASGLAGAGEQFF.

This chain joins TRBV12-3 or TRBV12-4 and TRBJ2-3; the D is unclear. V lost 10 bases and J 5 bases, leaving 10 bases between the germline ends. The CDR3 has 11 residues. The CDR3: CAIAQLDTQYF. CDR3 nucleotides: TGTGCCATCGCACAGCTAGATACGCAGTATTTT.

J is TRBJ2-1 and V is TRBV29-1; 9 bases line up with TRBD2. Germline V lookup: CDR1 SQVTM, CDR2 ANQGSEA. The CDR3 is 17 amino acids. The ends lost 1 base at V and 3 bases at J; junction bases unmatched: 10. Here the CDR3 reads CSVEGSILAGLYNEQFF. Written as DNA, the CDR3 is TGCAGCGTTGAAGGCTCCATCCTAGCGGGGCTCTACAATGAGCAGTTCTTC.

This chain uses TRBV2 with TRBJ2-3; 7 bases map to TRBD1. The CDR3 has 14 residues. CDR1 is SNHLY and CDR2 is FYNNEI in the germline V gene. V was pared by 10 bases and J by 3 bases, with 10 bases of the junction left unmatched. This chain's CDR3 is CATKRGDRTDTQYF. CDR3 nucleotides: TGTGCCACCAAGAGAGGGGACAGAACAGATACGCAGTATTTT. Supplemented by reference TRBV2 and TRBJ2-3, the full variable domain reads EPEVTQTPSHQVTQMGQEVILRCVPISNHLYFYWYRQILGQKVEFLVSFYNNEISEKSEIFDDQFSVERPDGSNFTLKIRSTKLEDSAMYFCATKRGDRTDTQYFGPGTRLTVL.

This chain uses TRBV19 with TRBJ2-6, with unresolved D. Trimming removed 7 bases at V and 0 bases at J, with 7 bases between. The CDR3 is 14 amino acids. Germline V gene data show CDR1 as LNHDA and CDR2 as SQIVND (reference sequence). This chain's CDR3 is CASIRSSGANVLTF. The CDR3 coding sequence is TGTGCCAGTATCCGGAGCTCTGGGGCCAACGTCCTGACTTTC.

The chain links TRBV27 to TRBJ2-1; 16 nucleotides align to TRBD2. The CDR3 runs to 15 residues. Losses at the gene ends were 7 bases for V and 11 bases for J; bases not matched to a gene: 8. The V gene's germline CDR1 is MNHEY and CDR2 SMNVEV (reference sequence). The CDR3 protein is CASTSGTSGRGKQFF. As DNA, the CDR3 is TGTGCCAGCACCTCCGGGACTAGCGGGAGGGGGAAGCAGTTCTTC.

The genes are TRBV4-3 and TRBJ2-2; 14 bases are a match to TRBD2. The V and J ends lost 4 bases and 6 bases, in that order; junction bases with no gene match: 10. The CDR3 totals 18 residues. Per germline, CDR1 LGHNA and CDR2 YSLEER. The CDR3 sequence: CASSPNRLAGGPSGELFF. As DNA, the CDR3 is TGCGCCAGCAGCCCGAATAGACTAGCGGGAGGGCCCTCCGGGGAGCTGTTTTTT.

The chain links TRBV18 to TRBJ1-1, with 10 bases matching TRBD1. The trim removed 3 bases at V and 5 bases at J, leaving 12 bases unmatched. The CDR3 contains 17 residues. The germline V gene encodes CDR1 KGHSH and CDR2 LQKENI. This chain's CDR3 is CASSPRNAGQGKTEAFF. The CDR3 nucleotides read TGTGCCAGCTCACCGAGGAATGCGGGACAGGGGAAAACTGAAGCTTTCTTT. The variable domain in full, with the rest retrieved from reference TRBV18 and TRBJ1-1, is NAGVMQNPRHLVRRRGQEARLRCSPMKGHSHVYWYRQLPEEGLKFMVYLQKENIIDESGMPKERFSAEFPKEGPSILRIQQVVRGDSAAYFCASSPRNAGQGKTEAFFGQGTRLTVV.

The CDR3 sequence is CASRGTSFVEQYF. CDR3 coding DNA: TGTGCCAGCCGCGGGACTAGCTTTGTCGAGCAGTACTTC. V and J are TRBV19 and TRBJ2-7; 9 bases match TRBD2. CDR1 and CDR2 (germline): LNHDA, SQIVND (reference sequence). CDR3 size: 13 residues. V dropped 9 bases and J dropped 6; count of bases not matched to a gene: 9.

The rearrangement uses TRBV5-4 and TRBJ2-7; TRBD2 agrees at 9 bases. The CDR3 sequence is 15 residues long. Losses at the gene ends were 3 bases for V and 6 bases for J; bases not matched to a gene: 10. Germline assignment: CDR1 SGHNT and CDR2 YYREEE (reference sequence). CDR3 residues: CASSWGLAGQGEQYF. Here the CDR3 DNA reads TGTGCCAGCAGCTGGGGGCTAGCGGGGCAAGGCGAGCAGTACTTC.

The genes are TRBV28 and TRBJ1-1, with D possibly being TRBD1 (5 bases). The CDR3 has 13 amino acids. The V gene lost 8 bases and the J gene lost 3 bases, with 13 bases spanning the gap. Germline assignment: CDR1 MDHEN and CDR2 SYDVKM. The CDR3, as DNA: TGTGCCAGCGGCTCAGGGCCAGACACTGAAGCTTTCTTT. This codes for CASGSGPDTEAFF.

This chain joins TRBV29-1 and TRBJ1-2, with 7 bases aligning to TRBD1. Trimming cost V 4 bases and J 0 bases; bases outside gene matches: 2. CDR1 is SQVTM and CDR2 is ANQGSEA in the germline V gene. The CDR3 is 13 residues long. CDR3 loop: CSVAGTANYGYTF. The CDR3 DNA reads TGCAGCGTTGCCGGGACAGCTAACTATGGCTACACCTTC.

For the CDR3, the DNA is TGCAGCGTTATAGGCCAGGCGATGAACACCGGGGAGCTGTTTTTT. It codes for CSVIGQAMNTGELFF. V usage is TRBV29-1 and J usage is TRBJ2-2; D not resolved. CDR3 size: 15 residues. Trimming removed 5 bases from V and 1 base from J, with 14 bases in between. Germline CDR1 is SQVTM and CDR2 is ANQGSEA.

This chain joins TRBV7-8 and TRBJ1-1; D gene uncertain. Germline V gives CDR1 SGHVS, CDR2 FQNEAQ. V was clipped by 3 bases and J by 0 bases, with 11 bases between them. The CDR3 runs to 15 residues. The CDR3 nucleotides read TGTGCCAGCAGCTTTGACTCCCCTATGAACACTGAAGCTTTCTTT. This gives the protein CASSFDSPMNTEAFF. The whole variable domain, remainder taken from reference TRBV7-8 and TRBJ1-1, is GAGVSQSPRYKVAKRGQDVALRCDPISGHVSLFWYQQALGQGPEFLTYFQNEAQLDKSGLPSDRFFAERPEGSVSTLKIQRTQQEDSAVYLCASSFDSPMNTEAFFGQGTRLTVV.

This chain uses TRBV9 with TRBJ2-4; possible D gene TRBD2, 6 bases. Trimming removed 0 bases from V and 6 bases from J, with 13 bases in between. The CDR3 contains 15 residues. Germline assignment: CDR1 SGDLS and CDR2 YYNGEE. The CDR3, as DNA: TGTGCCAGCAGCGTAGCACCGGGAGTGTCAAACATTCAGTACTTC. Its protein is CASSVAPGVSNIQYF. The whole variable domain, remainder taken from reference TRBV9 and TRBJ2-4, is DSGVTQTPKHLITATGQRVTLRCSPRSGDLSVYWYQQSLDQGLQFLIQYYNGEERAKGNILERFSAQQFPDLHSELNLSSLELGDSALYFCASSVAPGVSNIQYFGAGTRLSVL.

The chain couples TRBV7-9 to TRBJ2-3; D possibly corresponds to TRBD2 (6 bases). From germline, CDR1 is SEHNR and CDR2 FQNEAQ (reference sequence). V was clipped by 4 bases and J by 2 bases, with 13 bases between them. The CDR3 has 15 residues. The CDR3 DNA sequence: TGTGCCAGCAGCTCCGGGACTGTCGTCACAGATACGCAGTATTTT. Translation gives CASSSGTVVTDTQYF. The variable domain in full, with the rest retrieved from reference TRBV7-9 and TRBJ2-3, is DTGVSQNPRHKITKRGQNVTFRCDPISEHNRLYWYRQTLGQGPEFLTYFQNEAQLEKSRLLSDRFSAERPKGSFSTLEIQRTEQGDSAMYLCASSSGTVVTDTQYFGPGTRLTVL.

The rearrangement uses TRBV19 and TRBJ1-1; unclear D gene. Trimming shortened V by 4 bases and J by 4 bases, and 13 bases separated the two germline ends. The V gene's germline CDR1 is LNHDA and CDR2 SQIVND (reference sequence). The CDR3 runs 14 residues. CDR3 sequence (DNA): TGTGCCAGTAGTAGGACTTCTCGAGGCACTGAAGCTTTCTTT. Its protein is CASSRTSRGTEAFF.

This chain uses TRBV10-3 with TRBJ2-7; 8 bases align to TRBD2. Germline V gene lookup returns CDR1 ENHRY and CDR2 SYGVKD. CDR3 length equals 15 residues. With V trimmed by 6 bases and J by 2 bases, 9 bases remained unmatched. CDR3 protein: CAISLSSGPAYEQYF. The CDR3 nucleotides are TGTGCCATCAGCCTCTCTAGCGGGCCGGCCTACGAGCAGTACTTC.

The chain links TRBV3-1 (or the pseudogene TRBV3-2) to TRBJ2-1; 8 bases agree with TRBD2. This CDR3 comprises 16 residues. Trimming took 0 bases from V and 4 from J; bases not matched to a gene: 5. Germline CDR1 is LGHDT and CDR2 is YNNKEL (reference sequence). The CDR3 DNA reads TGTGCCAGCAGCCAAGAGGGGATAGCGGGGTACAATGAGCAGTTCTTC. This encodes CASSQEGIAGYNEQFF.

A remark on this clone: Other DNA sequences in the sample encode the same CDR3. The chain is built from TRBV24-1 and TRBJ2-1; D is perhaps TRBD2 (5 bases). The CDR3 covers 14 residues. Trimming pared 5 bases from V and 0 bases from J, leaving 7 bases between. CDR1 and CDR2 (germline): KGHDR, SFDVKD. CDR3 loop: CATSVGSSYNEQFF. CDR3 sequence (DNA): TGTGCCACCAGTGTAGGGAGCTCCTACAATGAGCAGTTCTTC.

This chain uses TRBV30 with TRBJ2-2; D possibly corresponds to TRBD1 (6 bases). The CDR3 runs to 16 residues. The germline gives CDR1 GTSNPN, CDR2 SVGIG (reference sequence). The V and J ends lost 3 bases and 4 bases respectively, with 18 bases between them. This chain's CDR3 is CAWRPPWGLITGELFF. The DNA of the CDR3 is TGTGCCTGGAGGCCCCCTTGGGGGCTAATCACCGGGGAGCTGTTTTTT.